This T cell receptor beta chain appears in the sequencing data of a study of T cell responses to AZD1222 COVID-19 vaccine. Unmatched junction bases numbered 21, after V lost 6 bases and J lost 7 bases. Per germline, CDR1 SGHVS and CDR2 FQNEAQ. CDR3 length equals 18 residues. This clone was seen just once. Generated by immunoSEQ multiplex PCR, the TCRdb table keeps only in-frame clones and is missing some. In the table there are approximately 180,000 clones, about 86% of which are singletons. This clonotype was obtained from an adult in good health. This rearrangement joins TRBV7-8 to TRBJ2-1, with 7 bases matching TRBD2. The specimen comprised peripheral blood, sampled on day 0 of AZD1222 vaccination. The CDR3 reads CASRSEGAGDLIRNEQFF. CDR3 sequence (DNA): TGTGCCAGCAGATCCGAAGGGGCGGGGGACTTAATAAGGAATGAGCAGTTCTTC.